What follows are 22 T cell receptor beta chains derived from one specimen sequenced in a study of cytomegalovirus exposure and HLA in healthy donors. The PCR had 60 Vbeta and 13 Jbeta primers. Profiling relied on immunoSEQ multiplex PCR, and the TCRdb table lists in-frame clones only, not all of them. The sample carries approximately 190,000 clones, approximately 90% recorded once. The material sequenced was PBMCs. The receptors derive from a boy aged 2-9 years in good health and CMV-seronegative.

The CDR3, as DNA: TGTGCCTGGAATGGGGACTTTAGCTCCTACAATGAGCAGTTCTTC. Translating it yields CAWNGDFSSYNEQFF. The chain recombines TRBV30 with TRBJ2-1; possibly TRBD2 for D (6 bases). CDR3 size: 15 residues. Germline CDR1 is GTSNPN and CDR2 is SVGIG (reference sequence). V lost 4 bases, J lost 0 bases, and 13 bases lay in between.

The gene calls are TRBV10-3 and TRBJ1-2, with TRBD1 identical over 10 bases. The CDR3 runs to 14 residues. The V and J ends lost 6 bases and 4 bases, in that order; junction bases with no gene match: 5. From germline, CDR1 is ENHRY and CDR2 SYGVKD. The CDR3 spells CAIRPGQGSYGYTF. DNA for the CDR3: TGTGCCATCAGGCCGGGACAGGGGTCCTATGGCTACACCTTC.

The V call is TRBV2, the J call TRBJ1-5; a possible D gene is TRBD1 (6 bases). Trimming took off 5 bases at V and 4 bases at J, with 12 bases between the two ends. The CDR3 spans 14 residues. Germline-derived CDR1 and CDR2 are SNHLY and FYNNEI. The CDR3 here is CASSSTGLNQPQHF. Written as DNA, the CDR3 is TGTGCCAGCAGTTCCACAGGGTTAAATCAGCCCCAGCATTTT.

The J gene is TRBJ1-2, the V gene TRBV11-2; no definite D call. V was trimmed by 1 base and J by 4 bases, leaving 10 bases between them. The length of the CDR3 is 14 residues. Germline V gene sequence: CDR1 SGHAT, CDR2 FQNNGV. The CDR3: CASSLAGKSYGYTF. In DNA, the CDR3 is TGTGCCAGCAGCTTAGCCGGGAAGAGCTATGGCTACACCTTC. The whole variable domain, filled in from reference TRBV11-2 and TRBJ1-2, reads EAGVAQSPRYKIIEKRQSVAFWCNPISGHATLYWYQQILGQGPKLLIQFQNNGVVDDSQLPKDRFSAERLKGVDSTLKIQPAKLEDSAVYLCASSLAGKSYGYTFGSGTRLTVV.

The chain couples TRBV4-1 to TRBJ2-7, with D tentatively TRBD2 (5 bases). The CDR3 sequence is 15 residues long. CDR1 and CDR2 (germline): MGHRA, YSYEKL. Trimming removed 1 base from V and 4 bases from J, with 14 bases in between. The CDR3 DNA follows: TGCGCCAGCAGCCAAGCCCCATTCACTAGATACGAGCAGTACTTC. Protein sequence: CASSQAPFTRYEQYF.

The chain uses TRBV7-2 and TRBJ2-7; D ambiguous. CDR3 length: 13 amino acids. V was cut by 1 base and J by 3 bases, with 7 bases left in between. Germline CDR1 reads SGHTA; CDR2 reads FQGNSA. CDR3 sequence reads: CASSLVGGYEQYF. The CDR3 DNA follows: TGTGCCAGCAGCTTAGTTGGCGGCTACGAGCAGTACTTC.

The CDR3 loop reads CASSLGGSLNQPQHF. The CDR3 DNA reads TGTGCCAGCAGTTTAGGCGGCAGCCTCAATCAGCCCCAGCATTTT. J is TRBJ1-5 and V is TRBV28; the D is unclear. The germline V gene has CDR1 MDHEN and CDR2 SYDVKM. Trimming left V 2 bases short and J 3 bases short, with 11 bases between. The CDR3 spans 15 residues.

This clone was seen a single time. The chain joins TRBV6-4 to TRBJ2-1; 11 bases are shared with TRBD2. J gave up 5 bases and V 2 bases, and 2 bases lay outside the gene matches. CDR1 and CDR2 (germline): MRHNA, SNTAGT. The CDR3 spans 15 residues. For the CDR3, the DNA is TGTGCCAGCAGTGACGTAGCGGGAGGGAACAATGAGCAGTTCTTC. Its protein is CASSDVAGGNNEQFF.

The chain employs TRBV28 and TRBJ2-1; TRBD2 aligns across 11 bases. This CDR3 comprises 18 residues. The junction had 4 bases not matched to a gene; V was cut back by 0 bases and J by 0 bases. In germline, CDR1 is MDHEN, CDR2 SYDVKM. The CDR3 coding sequence is TGTGCCAGCAGTTTATGGCGACTAGCGGGGAGCTCCTACAATGAGCAGTTCTTC. Protein sequence: CASSLWRLAGSSYNEQFF. The whole variable domain, remainder taken from reference TRBV28 and TRBJ2-1, is DVKVTQSSRYLVKRTGEKVFLECVQDMDHENMFWYRQDPGLGLRLIYFSYDVKMKEKGDIPEGYSVSREKKERFSLILESASTNQTSMYLCASSLWRLAGSSYNEQFFGPGTRLTVL.

V usage is TRBV6-1 and J usage is TRBJ2-2; TRBD1 matches 7 bases. CDR1 and CDR2 from the germline V gene are MNHNS and SASEGT. The V and J ends lost 0 bases and 5 bases, in that order; junction bases with no gene match: 6. This CDR3 has 16 residues. CDR3 nucleotides: TGTGCCAGCAGTGAAGCGCCGGCAGGGGGTACCGGGGAGCTGTTTTTT. Residues: CASSEAPAGGTGELFF.

J is TRBJ1-2 and V is TRBV19, with TRBD1 as a possible D gene (5 bases). The CDR3 extends over 13 amino acids. The germline gives CDR1 LNHDA, CDR2 SQIVND (reference sequence). V lost 6 bases and J 2 bases, leaving 10 bases between the germline ends. CDR3 protein: CASRSGGNYGYTF. In DNA form, the CDR3 reads TGTGCCAGTAGATCGGGGGGGAACTATGGCTACACCTTC. The entire variable domain, with the rest obtained from reference TRBV19 and TRBJ1-2, is as follows: DGGITQSPKYLFRKEGQNVTLSCEQNLNHDAMYWYRQDPGQGLRLIYYSQIVNDFQKGDIAEGYSVSREKKESFPLTVTSAQKNPTAFYLCASRSGGNYGYTFGSGTRLTVV.

This chain joins TRBV4-1 and TRBJ2-3, with 9 bases identical to TRBD2. CDR3 length equals 17 residues. The ends lost 0 bases at V and 4 bases at J; junction bases unmatched: 8. Germline V gene lookup returns CDR1 MGHRA and CDR2 YSYEKL. CDR3 DNA sequence: TGCGCCAGCAGCCAAGATGCCCCGCCTAGCGGGGCAGATACGCAGTATTTT. Translation gives CASSQDAPPSGADTQYF.

The chain uses TRBV19 and TRBJ2-7, with D tentatively TRBD2 (5 bases). V was pared by 5 bases and J by 5 bases, with 19 bases between. Germline V gene data show CDR1 as LNHDA and CDR2 as SQIVND (reference sequence). The CDR3 is made up of 15 amino acids. The CDR3 DNA reads TGTGCCAGTAGTCCGCAGGTTCGAGCGGTCCACGAGCAGTACTTC. Translation gives CASSPQVRAVHEQYF.

V and J are TRBV7-6 and TRBJ1-6; the D gene is possibly TRBD1 (6 bases). In germline, CDR1 is SGHVS, CDR2 FNYEAQ. Trimming stripped 4 bases from V and 6 bases from J, with 13 bases between. The CDR3 loop spans 15 amino acids. The CDR3 sequence: CASSSQQGPNSPLHF. CDR3 DNA sequence: TGTGCCAGCAGCTCCCAACAGGGTCCTAATTCACCCCTCCACTTT.

CDR3 sequence: CASSPWGDGNQPQHF. The CDR3 bases are TGTGCCAGTAGTCCTTGGGGGGATGGCAATCAGCCCCAGCATTTT. The gene calls are TRBV19 and TRBJ1-5; maybe TRBD1 (5 bases). Germline CDR1 and CDR2: LNHDA and SQIVND (reference sequence). The V and J ends lost 5 bases and 2 bases respectively, with 13 bases between them. CDR3 length: 15 residues. Variable domain in full (rest from reference TRBV19 and TRBJ1-5): DGGITQSPKYLFRKEGQNVTLSCEQNLNHDAMYWYRQDPGQGLRLIYYSQIVNDFQKGDIAEGYSVSREKKESFPLTVTSAQKNPTAFYLCASSPWGDGNQPQHFGDGTRLSIL.

The chain is built from TRBV18 and TRBJ2-3; D might be TRBD2 (6 bases). The CDR3 has 13 residues. Germline CDR1 KGHSH, CDR2 LQKENI. V lost 6 bases to trimming and J lost 2 bases, with 9 bases between them. The CDR3 is CASSAGNTDTQYF. The DNA for the CDR3 is TGTGCCAGCTCTGCGGGGAACACAGATACGCAGTATTTT.

This chain links TRBV5-1 with TRBJ2-7; 8 bases align to TRBD2. The CDR3 is 15 residues long. Germline V gives CDR1 SGHRS, CDR2 YFSETQ. Losses at the gene ends were 1 base for V and 5 bases for J; bases not matched to a gene: 8. In DNA, the CDR3 is TGCGCCAGCAGCTTGTCCACGGGAGGGGATCACGAGCAGTACTTC. Translated, it gives CASSLSTGGDHEQYF.

This clone was seen a few times. The CDR3 reads CAWSVLLSYEQYF. The CDR3, as DNA: TGTGCCTGGAGTGTCTTACTGTCCTACGAGCAGTACTTC. J is TRBJ2-7 and V is TRBV30; D ambiguous. The germline V gene has CDR1 GTSNPN and CDR2 SVGIG (reference sequence). V was trimmed by 0 bases and J by 1 base, leaving 7 bases between them. The CDR3 spans 13 residues.

This clone was seen just once. The chain couples TRBV5-1 to TRBJ2-5, with D perhaps TRBD2 (7 bases). Germline lookup yields CDR1 SGHRS and CDR2 YFSETQ. V gave up 4 bases and J gave up 5 bases, with 24 bases separating them. The CDR3 sequence is 17 residues long. The CDR3 region has the DNA TGCGCCAGCAGCCTTGGGCCTAGTGGGGGGGCAGGGGAGACCCAGTACTTC. Translated: CASSLGPSGGAGETQYF.

About this clone: One end of the junction is discordant with germline, which a read error may explain. The chain is built from TRBV7-9 and TRBJ1-5; D not resolved. The germline CDR1 and CDR2 sequences are SEHNR and FQNEAQ (reference sequence). The CDR3 is made up of 14 amino acids. The chain's CDR3 is CSSSLYGSNQPQHF. DNA for the CDR3: TGTTCCAGCAGCTTATACGGTAGCAATCAGCCCCAGCATTTT.

The chain is built from TRBV6-1 and TRBJ2-7; D remains unclear. V was cut by 8 bases and J by 4 bases, with 12 bases left in between. This CDR3 comprises 12 residues. The germline CDR1 and CDR2 sequences are MNHNS and SASEGT. The CDR3 spells CASALRFYEQYF. Written as DNA, the CDR3 is TGTGCCAGCGCGCTCCGGTTTTACGAGCAGTACTTC.

The chain recombines TRBV28 with TRBJ1-1; D may be TRBD1 (5 bases). Germline CDR1 and CDR2: MDHEN and SYDVKM. V lost 6 bases and J 10 bases, leaving 12 bases between the germline ends. The CDR3 loop spans 11 amino acids. CDR3 nucleotides: TGTGCCAGCAGCCGGGACGGGAGAGCTTTCTTT. This gives the protein CASSRDGRAFF.